This T cell receptor (beta chain) derives from a study of T cell clonotyping in hematopoietic cell transplantation. Study results and caveats: Cells were unsorted, so CD4 and CD8 contributions were not separated.

Time point denoted: recipient sample about 28 days before transplant, after cytoreduction. Profiling relied on immunoSEQ multiplex PCR, and the TCRdb table lists in-frame clones only, not all of them. Of about 28,000 clones in the sample, roughly 84% were seen once. With respect to this clone: Its antigen remains unidentified.

The CDR3 contains 18 residues. V dropped 3 bases and J dropped 8; count of bases not matched to a gene: 12. Germline assignment: CDR1 ENHRY and CDR2 SYGVKD. The material sequenced was peripheral blood mononuclear cells, taken before stem cell transplant. The source of this sequence is a man aged 40-55 years with acute myeloid leukemia. Some clones in this sample may be carry-over from other donors' samples. This chain links TRBV10-3 with TRBJ2-1; 14 bases are shared with TRBD2. The CDR3 spells CAISDRQSPGLAGDEQFF. Here the CDR3 DNA reads TGTGCCATCAGTGATAGGCAGTCTCCGGGACTAGCGGGGGATGAGCAGTTCTTC.